These 11 T cell receptor beta chains came from one sample sequenced in a study of T-cell memory formation after mild COVID-19. Via MiXCR, TCRdb re-called the 5' RACE reads, giving one row per CDR3 protein. The data hold about 340,000 distinct CDR3 sequences, with 10% to 15% observed a single time. The sample consisted of PBMCs or a T cell subset sorted from them (not recorded which). The origin of the receptors is a man aged 18 to 29 who had mild COVID-19 (a few samples of this study predate the infection). Cell type and time point are not known.

The chain couples TRBV12-3 or TRBV12-4 to TRBJ1-5, with D maybe TRBD1 (5 bases). The CDR3 runs 15 residues. Trimming removed 3 bases from V and 6 bases from J, with 15 bases in between. CDR3 protein: CASSFHVQGSQPQHF. Here the CDR3 DNA reads TGTGCCAGCAGTTTCCATGTTCAGGGATCTCAGCCCCAGCATTTT.

DNA for the CDR3: TGTGCCAGCAGTCCGACAGGGGCCGACCAGCCCCAGCATTTT. It translates to CASSPTGADQPQHF. The rearrangement links TRBV28 to TRBJ1-5, with 8 bases identical to TRBD1. CDR1 is MDHEN, CDR2 SYDVKM, per germline. V trimming: 5 bases; J trimming: 7 bases; junction bases outside the gene matches: 7. This CDR3 has 14 residues.

This clonotype was seen a few times. The genes are TRBV12-5 and TRBJ2-7, with 9 bases that match TRBD1. Germline V gene sequence: CDR1 LGHNT, CDR2 FRNRAP. V lost 4 bases to trimming and J lost 6 bases; unmatched junction nucleotides: 16. The CDR3 has 17 residues. The chain's CDR3 is CASGSLNRDRVRTEQYV. CDR3 coding DNA: TGTGCTAGTGGTTCTCTGAACCGGGACAGGGTAAGGACCGAGCAGTACGTC.

This clonotype showed up many times. CDR3 in amino acids: CASSQESLPSTDTQYF. The DNA for the CDR3 is TGCGCCAGCAGCCAAGAGAGCCTACCTAGCACAGATACGCAGTATTTT. The V call is TRBV4-1, the J call TRBJ2-3; D unresolved. Germline V gene data show CDR1 as MGHRA and CDR2 as YSYEKL. The germline V and J ends were trimmed by 0 bases and 0 bases, with 10 bases remaining between them. The CDR3 is 16 amino acids.

This chain connects TRBV20-1 to TRBJ2-1; possibly TRBD2 for D (6 bases). The germline V gene encodes CDR1 DFQATT and CDR2 SNEGSKA (reference sequence). Trimming left V 6 bases short and J 3 bases short, with 12 bases between. This CDR3 comprises 13 residues. The CDR3 is CSATPTSYNEQFF. In DNA form, the CDR3 reads TGCAGTGCGACCCCGACTAGCTACAATGAGCAGTTCTTC.

The chain employs TRBV20-1 and TRBJ1-2; unclear D gene. Germline V gene sequence: CDR1 DFQATT, CDR2 SNEGSKA (reference sequence). Trimming took 6 bases from V and 3 from J, leaving 17 bases between them. The CDR3 consists of 14 residues. The CDR3 is CSAGPPGVDYGYTF. CDR3 bases: TGCAGTGCAGGGCCCCCCGGGGTTGACTATGGCTACACCTTC.

The chain is built from TRBV5-1 and TRBJ2-5; possibly TRBD2 for D (6 bases). This CDR3 comprises 15 residues. Looked up from germline, CDR1 is SGHRS and CDR2 is YFSETQ. V was cut by 0 bases and J by 1 base, with 10 bases left in between. CDR3 bases: TGCGCCAGCAGCTTGGCATTGGGGGGCCAAGAGACCCAGTACTTC. It is translated as CASSLALGGQETQYF. The full variable domain, its missing parts supplied by reference TRBV5-1 and TRBJ2-5, is KAGVTQTPRYLIKTRGQQVTLSCSPISGHRSVSWYQQTPGQGLQFLFEYFSETQRNKGNFPGRFSGRQFSNSRSEMNVSTLELGDSALYLCASSLALGGQETQYFGPGTRLLVL.

The chain carries TRBV6-5 and TRBJ2-2, with 7 bases that match TRBD2. V shed 4 bases and J 4 bases; nucleotides not matched to a gene: 6. The germline gives CDR1 MNHEY, CDR2 SVGAGI. This CDR3 is built from 15 residues. This CDR3 is CASSSQGLITGELFF. Written as DNA, the CDR3 is TGTGCCAGCAGTTCCCAGGGACTAATCACCGGGGAGCTGTTTTTT.

The chain links TRBV9 to TRBJ2-5, with D perhaps matching TRBD2 (7 bases). Trimming left V 0 bases short and J 5 bases short, with 14 bases between. Germline V gives CDR1 SGDLS, CDR2 YYNGEE. This CDR3 is built from 15 residues. The CDR3 reads CASSVAPGGEETQYF. Written as DNA, the CDR3 is TGTGCCAGCAGCGTAGCCCCGGGGGGCGAGGAGACCCAGTACTTC.

V and J are TRBV9 and TRBJ2-5, with 8 bases aligning to TRBD2. Per germline, CDR1 SGDLS and CDR2 YYNGEE. With 0 bases clipped from V and 4 bases from J, the junction kept 5 bases outside the gene matches. This CDR3 contains 15 residues. The DNA for the CDR3 is TGTGCCAGCAGCGTAGGAGGACTAGCAGCAGAGACCCAGTACTTC. Protein: CASSVGGLAAETQYF.

This clonotype was seen a few times. The chain combines TRBV20-1 with TRBJ2-2; no firm D call. Trimming took 4 bases from V and 4 from J, leaving 13 bases between them. The CDR3 runs to 14 residues. The V gene's germline CDR1 is DFQATT and CDR2 SNEGSKA (reference sequence). The CDR3 sequence: CSAMSASSTGELFF. The CDR3 nucleotides read TGCAGTGCTATGTCGGCCTCAAGCACCGGGGAGCTGTTTTTT.